This T cell receptor (beta chain) was retrieved from a study of blood T cell repertoires in COVID-19. V lost 3 bases and J 0 bases, leaving 9 bases between the germline ends. This CDR3 spans 14 amino acids. From germline, CDR1 is SGHRS and CDR2 YFSETQ. Study processing details: Amplification from reference gene primers served as the basis for estimated nucleated cell counts. Data came from immunoSEQ multiplex PCR; TCRdb stores just in-frame clones and leaves some out. V and J calls and clone size follow that table, whereas D and trimming were derived from the DNA. The sample lists about 200,000 clones; approximately 80% were seen once.

The TCR comes from a man in his sixties with COVID-19, enrolled during active disease. Sequencing was performed on peripheral blood. The chain links TRBV5-1 to TRBJ2-5; a weak D match, TRBD2 (5 bases). This CDR3 reads CASSSFGNQETQYF. CDR3 DNA sequence: TGCGCCAGCAGCTCTTTCGGGAACCAAGAGACCCAGTACTTC.